This TCR beta chain stems from a study of T-cell memory formation after mild COVID-19 (TCRdb year 2021). Background on the whole study: TCR sequence clusters from the two donors were largely donor specific. Longitudinal TCRalpha and TCRbeta repertoire sequencing tracked T-cell clones expanding and contracting after mild COVID-19 in a couple of donors. Two young, previously healthy adult volunteers, one female and one male, were included in the cohort.

What the work shows at the level of the full study, not this receptor alone: The detection of some responding clones in pre-infection memory suggests that pre-existing cross-reactive memory T cells joined the SARS-CoV-2 response. Clones contracting from day 15 to 85 had balanced CD4/CD8 phenotypes, while a second wave expanding from day 15 to 37 was biased towards CD4+. Whether the second-wave clones peaking on day 37 were SARS-CoV-2 specific was not confirmed. Contracting CD4+ clones were located mainly in the CM and EM memory subsets, whereas CD8+ clones were found to be enriched in EMRA. Only two mild cases were covered in the study, and larger cohorts including severe cases with pre-infection samples were considered necessary.

Ficoll-Paque density gradient centrifugation was used to isolate PBMCs. According to the germline V gene, CDR1 reads MNHEY and CDR2 reads SVGEGT. From the cysteine through the phenylalanine, the CDR3 covers 15 amino acids. Only CDR3 DNA is held: 45 bases, read in frame from base 1. V is cut back by 2 bases and J by 7 bases, with 4 bases in the junction unmatched. Comment on this clonotype: Its antigen specificity is not known. Per-base quality was not reported, and no clone a single base away is much larger than it.

These reads were obtained on an Illumina NovaSeq 6000. cDNA libraries for TCRalpha and TCRbeta were prepared by 5'RACE using constant-segment primers, with sample barcodes and unique molecular identifiers added. RNA was extracted from every sample with Trizol reagent. Library amplification was performed in two PCR steps, and a second sample barcode and Illumina TruSeq adapters were introduced in the second step. The libraries were sequenced on an Illumina NovaSeq using 2 x 150 bp paired-end reads. Per the original workflow: The reads were demultiplexed and collapsed into UMI-guided consensus sequences using migec v1.2.7. With mixcr v2.1.11, UMI consensuses were aligned to TRA and TRB V and J templates and assembled into clonotypes. A clonotype was counted as expanded or contracted only when both edgeR and NoisET called the clonotype significant, with the noise models trained on biological replicates. edgeR calls used a false discovery rate-adjusted p below 0.01 and a log2 fold-change threshold of 1. PCA with hierarchical clustering of max-normalized trajectories of the 1000 most abundant clonotypes was used as exploratory dynamics analysis. Separately sequenced CD4+ and CD8+ repertoires were used to assign a CD4 or CD8 phenotype to each responding clone. TCRdb reprocessing: public reads trimmed at Q25 with fastp, clones called with MiXCR, in-frame beta chains kept. Each entry merges the rows of one CDR3 protein and shows their most common DNA and genes. The V and J calls were determined by TCRdb, not by the authors. The sample data list approximately 300,000 distinct CDR3 sequences, and just under 20% of these were observed just once. Clones ranked in the top ten supply 21% of the sample.

Recombination connected TRBV6-2 or TRBV6-3 to TRBJ2-2, and TRBD1 matches 10 of the central bases. The specimen was PBMCs or a T cell subset sorted from them (not recorded which). The clonotype comes from a man aged 18 to 30 who had mild COVID-19 (a few samples of this study predate the infection). The sample titles of this study are shuffled in the database, so cell type and time point are left out; the donor was told from shared clones. CDR3 region: CASSYDRGRSGELFF. The DNA is as follows: TGTGCCAGCAGTTACGACAGGGGGCGAAGCGGGGAGCTGTTTTTT.